This T cell receptor beta chain was sequenced for a study of post-analysis software for immune sequencing data. Study in general: Included courses were relapsing-remitting and secondary progressive multiple sclerosis; progressive-relapsing multiple sclerosis was also included. Findings of the study overall: Five TRBV segments occurring more often in patients than controls included TRBV5-6, TRBV5-1 and TRBV20-1. There was significantly lower normalized Chao1 diversity in multiple sclerosis patients than in controls.

TCR beta cDNA libraries had unique molecular identifiers. TCRdb ran MiXCR on the PCR reads and lists one entry per CDR3 protein. The sample includes about 820,000 distinct CDR3 sequences, about 57% of them seen just once. As concerns this clonotype: Its specificity is not known.

The J segment lost 1 base and the V segment lost 4 bases, leaving 16 bases of the junction unmatched. Per the germline V gene, CDR1 is MNHEY and CDR2 is SVGAGI. The CDR3 is 19 amino acids. The sequenced material came from blood. V usage is TRBV6-5 and J usage is TRBJ2-3, with 8 positions matching TRBD1. This TCR was recovered from a girl between 10 and 17 years old with multiple sclerosis. The CDR3 nucleotides are TGTGCCAGCAGTTTCCTCCGACGCTCCAGGGGGCTAGGCACAGATACGCAGTATTTT. Its protein product is CASSFLRRSRGLGTDTQYF.